The clone carrying this T cell receptor (beta chain) was seen a handful of times. Its antigen is currently unknown. The data belong to a study of T cells after yellow fever vaccination. Study background: When fractions had low cell numbers, they were prepared with SMART-Seq v4 Ultra Low Input. Findings of the study overall: Abundant clonotypes (contaminants from the bulk population) could be present in FACS-sorted repertoires. It was a weaker secondary response, yet one that peaked faster, at day 5 versus 15. Most clones from primary vaccination were detected again post-booster (just over 95% CD4, roughly 85% CD8).

The CDR3 has 18 residues. Trimming cost V 2 bases and J 7 bases, with 24 bases left between them. TCRdb itself ran the 5' RACE reads through MiXCR, one entry per CDR3 protein. The sample records roughly 50,000 distinct CDR3 sequences, 7% to 9% being singletons. The V gene is TRBV12-3 or TRBV12-4, the J gene TRBJ2-1, with D possibly TRBD1 on 5 matching bases. The receptor's source is a man aged 18 to 30 who received the YFV17D yellow fever vaccine. Specimen: CD8+ T cells sorted from PBMCs, collected roughly 15 days after the first yellow fever vaccination. CDR3 DNA sequence: TGTGCCAGCAGTTTACCGCTTTTAGGGGCCGCTCCGTGGAATGAGCAGTTCTTC. Translated: CASSLPLLGAAPWNEQFF.